Below are 20 T cell receptor beta chains sequenced from a single sample in a study of blood T cell repertoires in COVID-19. The assay was immunoSEQ multiplex PCR, and TCRdb's table has in-frame clones only and misses some. The sample has around 160,000 clones, 80% to 90% seen once. Sequenced sample: peripheral blood. The receptors were gathered from an older woman with COVID-19, enrolled during active disease.

The chain carries TRBV29-1 and TRBJ2-7; D is unresolved. Germline CDR1 is SQVTM and CDR2 is ANQGSEA. This CDR3 has 11 amino acids. V lost 3 bases to trimming and J lost 1 base, with 4 bases between them. CDR3 DNA sequence: TGCAGCGTTGAGGCTTCCTACGAGCAGTACTTC. Translated, it gives CSVEASYEQYF.

The rearrangement links TRBV19 to TRBJ1-1, with 7 bases fitting TRBD1. Per germline, CDR1 LNHDA and CDR2 SQIVND (reference sequence). Trimming cost V 0 bases and J 7 bases; bases outside gene matches: 5. This CDR3 is 14 amino acids long. This CDR3 is CASSIDYWDSEAFF. CDR3 DNA sequence: TGTGCCAGTAGTATAGATTATTGGGACAGTGAAGCTTTCTTT.

The CDR3 reads CASSPGQGSDTQYF. DNA of the CDR3: TGTGCCAGCAGCCCCGGACAGGGTTCAGATACGCAGTATTTT. V usage is TRBV11-2 and J usage is TRBJ2-3; 8 positions match TRBD1. The CDR3 has 14 amino acids. Germline CDR1 is SGHAT and CDR2 is FQNNGV. Trimming removed 5 bases from V and 4 bases from J; junction bases left unmatched: 5.

This chain connects TRBV27 to TRBJ2-7; TRBD1 matches at 7 bases. In germline, CDR1 is MNHEY, CDR2 SMNVEV (reference sequence). Losses at the gene ends were 2 bases for V and 4 bases for J; bases not matched to a gene: 11. The CDR3 extends over 16 amino acids. In DNA form, the CDR3 reads TGTGCCAGCAGTTTAGAAGGACAGGTGGGAGTTTACGAGCAGTACTTC. Translation: CASSLEGQVGVYEQYF.

This sequence joins TRBV30 and TRBJ2-3; no firm D call. Germline V gene lookup returns CDR1 GTSNPN and CDR2 SVGIG (reference sequence). CDR3 length: 12 residues. V dropped 3 bases and J dropped 2 bases, with 6 bases sitting between them. CDR3 bases: TGTGCCTGGAGCCCTACCACAGATACGCAGTATTTT. Translating gives CAWSPTTDTQYF.

The chain links TRBV3-1 (or the pseudogene TRBV3-2) to TRBJ1-2; tentatively, D is TRBD1 (5 bases). The V end was cut by 0 bases, the J end by 8 bases, with 7 bases between. Germline V gene sequence: CDR1 LGHDT, CDR2 YNNKEL (reference sequence). The CDR3 has 12 residues. The CDR3 loop reads CASSQEGRGYTF. CDR3 bases: TGTGCCAGCAGCCAAGAGGGGCGGGGCTACACCTTC.

This clone came up once. V and J are TRBV7-2 and TRBJ1-2, with TRBD1 identical over 8 bases. Germline assignment: CDR1 SGHTA and CDR2 FQGNSA. V trimming: 5 bases; J trimming: 8 bases; junction bases outside the gene matches: 7. CDR3 size: 13 residues. The DNA of the CDR3 is TGTGCCAGCAGCCAAGGACAGGGCTACGGCTACACCTTC. The encoded protein is CASSQGQGYGYTF.

CDR3 sequence (DNA): TGTGCCACCTCACCCGGGGACTCACAATTCTATGGCTACACCTTC. Residues: CATSPGDSQFYGYTF. The chain uses TRBV4-2 and TRBJ1-2, with D possibly TRBD1 on 5 matching bases. V was clipped by 10 bases and J by 4 bases, with 22 bases between them. This CDR3 has 15 amino acids. The germline CDR1 and CDR2 sequences are LGHNA and YNFKEQ.

This chain links TRBV7-2 with TRBJ2-3, with a possible D match to TRBD1 (5 bases). Germline CDR1 reads SGHTA; CDR2 reads FQGNSA. Trimming pared 11 bases from V and 5 bases from J, leaving 17 bases between. The CDR3 is 13 amino acids. Here the CDR3 reads CAQGSPLGDTQYF. CDR3 nucleotide sequence: TGTGCCCAGGGCAGCCCTTTAGGAGATACGCAGTATTTT.

Worth noting for this clone: The identical CDR3 is also encoded by other nucleotide sequences in the sample. The genes are TRBV11-2 and TRBJ2-6; D not certain. The CDR3 spans 15 residues. V lost 0 bases to trimming and J lost 0 bases, with 3 bases between them. Germline V lookup: CDR1 SGHAT, CDR2 FQNNGV. Written as DNA, the CDR3 is TGTGCCAGCAGCTTAGACAGCTCTGGGGCCAACGTCCTGACTTTC. As protein: CASSLDSSGANVLTF. The whole variable domain, remainder taken from reference TRBV11-2 and TRBJ2-6, is EAGVAQSPRYKIIEKRQSVAFWCNPISGHATLYWYQQILGQGPKLLIQFQNNGVVDDSQLPKDRFSAERLKGVDSTLKIQPAKLEDSAVYLCASSLDSSGANVLTFGAGSRLTVL.

This chain uses TRBV7-9 with TRBJ1-6; weak D call: TRBD1 (5 bases). Germline V gives CDR1 SEHNR, CDR2 FQNEAQ (reference sequence). V was shortened by 5 bases and J by 7 bases, with 15 bases between the two germline ends. This CDR3 region has 15 residues. The CDR3 reads CASSPHDSLNSPLHF. The CDR3 coding sequence is TGTGCCAGCAGCCCCCATGACAGTCTCAATTCACCCCTCCACTTT.

The chain carries TRBV7-2 and TRBJ1-2, with 7 bases aligning to TRBD1. Germline CDR1 is SGHTA and CDR2 is FQGNSA. With V trimmed by 4 bases and J by 3 bases, 8 bases remained unmatched. This CDR3 has 15 amino acids. This CDR3 reads CASSSRQGGDYGYTF. For the CDR3, the DNA is TGTGCCAGCAGCTCGAGACAGGGTGGGGACTATGGCTACACCTTC.

This clone has only a few counts. The chain employs TRBV7-2 and TRBJ1-1; 7 bases match TRBD1. V was pared by 6 bases and J by 5 bases, with 3 bases of the junction left unmatched. There are 12 residues in the CDR3. Germline assignment: CDR1 SGHTA and CDR2 FQGNSA. In DNA form, the CDR3 reads TGTGCCAGCAGACGACAGGGAACTGAAGCTTTCTTT. Translating it yields CASRRQGTEAFF.

The V and J genes are TRBV4-3 and TRBJ2-7; maybe TRBD2 (6 bases). Germline-derived CDR1 and CDR2 are LGHNA and YSLEER. This CDR3 region has 14 residues. Trimming stripped 0 bases from V and 5 bases from J, with 11 bases between. The CDR3 here is CASSQEGGQDEQYF. CDR3 bases: TGCGCCAGCAGCCAAGAAGGAGGGCAGGACGAGCAGTACTTC.

This clone was picked up one time. The rearrangement links TRBV19 to TRBJ1-3; D is possibly TRBD1 (6 bases). Per the germline V gene, CDR1 is LNHDA and CDR2 is SQIVND (reference sequence). This CDR3 region has 19 residues. Trimming took off 8 bases at V and 0 bases at J, with 26 bases between the two ends. CDR3 in DNA: TGTGCCAGTGGCCACAATACAGGGTTCCCGAAGAGCTCTGGAAACACCATATATTTT. Amino acid sequence: CASGHNTGFPKSSGNTIYF. Full variable domain (missing parts from reference TRBV19 and TRBJ1-3): DGGITQSPKYLFRKEGQNVTLSCEQNLNHDAMYWYRQDPGQGLRLIYYSQIVNDFQKGDIAEGYSVSREKKESFPLTVTSAQKNPTAFYLCASGHNTGFPKSSGNTIYFGEGSWLTVV.

This rearrangement joins TRBV3-1 (or the pseudogene TRBV3-2) to TRBJ2-7; 7 nucleotides align to TRBD1. Germline V gene lookup returns CDR1 LGHDT and CDR2 YNNKEL (reference sequence). The CDR3 is 13 amino acids. Trimming at V came to 4 bases and at J to 7 bases, leaving 7 bases not matched to a gene. The CDR3 protein is CASSRMGQTEQYF. The CDR3 coding sequence is TGTGCCAGCAGCCGGATGGGACAGACGGAGCAGTACTTC.

The rearrangement uses TRBV6-5 and TRBJ2-2; the D gene is possibly TRBD1 (8 bases). Germline V gene data show CDR1 as MNHEY and CDR2 as SVGAGI. The CDR3 is 12 amino acids. CDR3 sequence: CCQQGGTGELFF. The CDR3 bases are TGTTGCCAACAGGGGGGGACCGGGGAGCTGTTTTTT.

For the CDR3, the DNA is TGTGCCACCAGCAGAGGACAGGGTGCGCACTACGAGCAGTACTTC. Translating it yields CATSRGQGAHYEQYF. The chain couples TRBV15 to TRBJ2-7, with 7 bases lining up with TRBD1. J lost 3 bases, V lost 1 base, and 6 bases had no gene match. CDR3 length: 15 residues. The germline gives CDR1 LNHNV, CDR2 YYDKDF (reference sequence).

The V call is TRBV5-1, the J call TRBJ2-3, with D tentatively TRBD2 (6 bases). The CDR3 has 17 amino acids. V was trimmed by 1 base and J by 5 bases, leaving 20 bases between them. Germline V gene sequence: CDR1 SGHRS, CDR2 YFSETQ. The CDR3 sequence: CASSLFPTATGVDTQYF. The DNA for the CDR3 is TGCGCCAGCAGCTTGTTCCCGACAGCCACGGGAGTAGATACGCAGTATTTT.

This clone was detected only a few times. The CDR3 nucleotides are TGTGCCAGCAGCCAAGCCACAGGGCCCAGTCAGCCCCAGCATTTT. As protein: CASSQATGPSQPQHF. The chain couples TRBV3-1 (or the pseudogene TRBV3-2) to TRBJ1-5, with TRBD1 as a possible D gene (6 bases). Trimming stripped 1 base from V and 6 bases from J, with 13 bases between. Germline V lookup: CDR1 LGHDT, CDR2 YNNKEL (reference sequence). The CDR3 has 15 residues.